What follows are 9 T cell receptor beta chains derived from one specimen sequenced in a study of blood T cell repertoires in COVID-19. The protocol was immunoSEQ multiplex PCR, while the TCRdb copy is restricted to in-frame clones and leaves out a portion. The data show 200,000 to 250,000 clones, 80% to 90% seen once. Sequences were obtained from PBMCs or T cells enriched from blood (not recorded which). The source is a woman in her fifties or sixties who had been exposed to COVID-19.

The CDR3 DNA is TGCAGCGTTGAAGGGGGGAGGGTCCCAGGGGCGCAACGTAAAGCTTTCTTT. It specifies CSVEGGRVPGAQRKAFF. The V and J genes are TRBV29-1 and TRBJ1-1; possibly TRBD1 for D (6 bases). The CDR3 totals 17 residues. Germline assignment: CDR1 SQVTM and CDR2 ANQGSEA. V lost 1 base and J 9 bases, leaving 27 bases between the germline ends.

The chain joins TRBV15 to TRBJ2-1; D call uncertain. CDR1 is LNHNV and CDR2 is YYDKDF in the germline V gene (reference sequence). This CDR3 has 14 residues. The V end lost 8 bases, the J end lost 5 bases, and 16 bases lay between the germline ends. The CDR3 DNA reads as TGTGCCACCGTCCACCCACTAAAGGACAATGAGCAGTTCTTC. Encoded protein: CATVHPLKDNEQFF.

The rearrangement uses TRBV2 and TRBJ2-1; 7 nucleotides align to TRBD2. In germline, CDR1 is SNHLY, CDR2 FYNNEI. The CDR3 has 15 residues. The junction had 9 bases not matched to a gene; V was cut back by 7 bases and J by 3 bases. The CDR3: CASKVERGNYNEQFF. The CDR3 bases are TGTGCCAGCAAGGTTGAGCGGGGCAACTACAATGAGCAGTTCTTC.

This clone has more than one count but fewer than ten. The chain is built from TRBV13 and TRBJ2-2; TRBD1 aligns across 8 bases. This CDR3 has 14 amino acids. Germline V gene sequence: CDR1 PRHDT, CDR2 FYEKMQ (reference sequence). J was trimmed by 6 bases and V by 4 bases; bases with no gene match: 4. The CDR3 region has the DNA TGTGCCAGCAGCTCCAGGGGGCGATCCGGGGAGCTGTTTTTT. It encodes CASSSRGRSGELFF.

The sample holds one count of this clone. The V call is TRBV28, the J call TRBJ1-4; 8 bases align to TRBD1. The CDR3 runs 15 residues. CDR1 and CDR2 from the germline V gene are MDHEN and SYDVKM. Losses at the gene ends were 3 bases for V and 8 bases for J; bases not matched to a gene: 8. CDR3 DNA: TGTGCCAGCAGTTTGGGCGGGACAGGTCTGGAAAAACTGTTTTTT. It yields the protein CASSLGGTGLEKLFF.

The CDR3 region has the DNA TGTGCCAGTAGGATCAGGGGACAAGCTTTCTTT. It codes for CASRIRGQAFF. The V call is TRBV19, the J call TRBJ1-1; possibly TRBD1 for D (6 bases). CDR1 is LNHDA and CDR2 is SQIVND in the germline V gene (reference sequence). V was trimmed by 6 bases and J by 9 bases, leaving 11 bases between them. CDR3 length: 11 amino acids.

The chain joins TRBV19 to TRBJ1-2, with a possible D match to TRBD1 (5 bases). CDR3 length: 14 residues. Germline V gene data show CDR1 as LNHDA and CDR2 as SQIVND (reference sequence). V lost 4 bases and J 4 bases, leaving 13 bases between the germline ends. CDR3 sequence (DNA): TGTGCCAGTAGTAGGGCAGGGTTGGTCTATGGCTACACCTTC. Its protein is CASSRAGLVYGYTF.

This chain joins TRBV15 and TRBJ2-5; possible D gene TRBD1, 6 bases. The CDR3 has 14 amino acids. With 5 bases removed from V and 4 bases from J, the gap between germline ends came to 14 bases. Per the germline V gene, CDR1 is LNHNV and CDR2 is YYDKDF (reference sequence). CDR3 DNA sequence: TGTGCCACCAGCCCCTCAGGGGCCCGAGAGACCCAGTACTTC. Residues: CATSPSGARETQYF.

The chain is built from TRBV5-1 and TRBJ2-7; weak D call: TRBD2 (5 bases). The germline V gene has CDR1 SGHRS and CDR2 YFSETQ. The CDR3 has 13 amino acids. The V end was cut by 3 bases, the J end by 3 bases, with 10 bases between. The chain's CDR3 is CASSSGTNYEQYF. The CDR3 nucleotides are TGCGCCAGCAGCTCGGGAACGAACTACGAGCAGTACTTC.